This TCR beta chain is from a study of early T cells in non-severe SARS-CoV-2 infection (dated by TCRdb to the early 2020s). About the full investigation: TCR sequencing used bulk RNA from unsorted whole blood, so alpha and beta chains could not be paired. The study at large found these results: VDJdb matching was skewed toward anti-spike CD8 responses and likely underestimated virus-specific expansions, missing private and CD4 specificities.

In regard to this clonotype: Its target antigen remains unknown. Per-base quality was not reported, and no clone a single base away is much larger than it.

Libraries were built with 5' RACE. The listed sequencing device is NextSeq 500. Unique molecular identifiers were attached to individual cDNA molecules in the TCR library protocol so that sequencing error and PCR bias could be corrected. Both TCR alpha and beta chains were sequenced, and tight co-correlation was observed between alpha and beta sequence abundances in each sample. Regarding the original processing steps: Decombinator V4 was used to annotate TCR sequences for V gene, J gene and CDR3. Expanded TCRs were defined as changing significantly between any two time points under a Poisson model with p below 0.0001. Abundances of TCRs were expressed as counts per million after normalisation to the total number of TCRs sequenced in each sample. TRAV1-2 paired with TRAJ12, TRAJ20 or TRAJ33 defined MAIT TCRs, while TRAV10 paired with TRAJ18 defined iNKT TCRs. VDJdb, accessed 1 November 2021, was searched for CMV, EBV and SARS-CoV-2 annotated TCRs, with TCRs annotated for multiple antigens excluded. The raw public data were reprocessed by TCRdb itself: fastp quality trimming at Q25, MiXCR clonotype calling, in-frame beta chains only. Under each unique CDR3 protein, matching rows form one entry showing the most common genes and DNA. The V and J calls come from TCRdb's annotation, not from the publication. For this sample there are 70,000 to 90,000 distinct CDR3 sequences; approximately 12% appear just once. The top ten constitute around 3.7% of the sample.

This was a case-control study nested in a cohort of healthcare workers in London, UK, who had nasopharyngeal swab PCR tests and blood samples taken every week. Between 23 and 31 March 2020, the week of the UK lockdown, healthcare workers were enrolled and then followed up weekly for as long as 16 weeks. The trim is 2 bases for V and 6 bases for J, with a gap of 17 bases between the germline ends. In the germline V gene, CDR1 corresponds to KGHSH and CDR2 to LQKENI. From the cysteine up to the phenylalanine, the CDR3 has a length of 16 residues. Just the 48-base CDR3 DNA is kept, in frame starting at base 1.

The chain employs TRBV18 and TRBJ2-1, with the D assignment possibly TRBD1 or TRBD2, given 6 matching bases for each. The TCR comes from an adult who was a healthcare worker with PCR-confirmed SARS-CoV-2 infection or an uninfected control (not recorded which). Sequenced sample: whole blood. The CDR3 in this case is CASSPAVGSGANEQFF. The sequenced DNA is TGTGCCAGCTCACCAGCGGTGGGGTCGGGGGCCAATGAGCAGTTCTTC.